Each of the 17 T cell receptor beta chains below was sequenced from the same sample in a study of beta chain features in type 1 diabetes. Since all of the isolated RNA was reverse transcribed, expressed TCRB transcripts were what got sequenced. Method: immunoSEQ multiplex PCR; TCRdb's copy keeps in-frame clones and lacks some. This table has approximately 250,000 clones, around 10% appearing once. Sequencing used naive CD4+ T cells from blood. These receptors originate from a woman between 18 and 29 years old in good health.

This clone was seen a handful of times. CDR3 nucleotide sequence: TGTGCCAGTAGTACCAGAGAGACCCAGTACTTC. Translated: CASSTRETQYF. The chain links TRBV19 to TRBJ2-5, with D uncertain. CDR3 length: 11 residues. Germline V gives CDR1 LNHDA, CDR2 SQIVND (reference sequence). The V and J ends lost 4 bases and 4 bases respectively, with 4 bases between them.

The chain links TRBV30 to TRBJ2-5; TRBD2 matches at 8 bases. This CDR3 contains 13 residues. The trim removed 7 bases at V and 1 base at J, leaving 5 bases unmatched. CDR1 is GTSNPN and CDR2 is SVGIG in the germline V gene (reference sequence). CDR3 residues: CASSGGVQETQYF. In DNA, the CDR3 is TGTGCCTCCTCGGGGGGGGTCCAAGAGACCCAGTACTTC.

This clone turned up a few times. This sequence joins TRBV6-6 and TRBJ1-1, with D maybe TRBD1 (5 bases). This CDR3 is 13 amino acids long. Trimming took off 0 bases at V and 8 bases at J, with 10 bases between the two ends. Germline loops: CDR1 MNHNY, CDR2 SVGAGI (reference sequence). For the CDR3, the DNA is TGTGCCAGCAGTTACTCGACCGGACAAGAAGCTTTCTTT. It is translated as CASSYSTGQEAFF.

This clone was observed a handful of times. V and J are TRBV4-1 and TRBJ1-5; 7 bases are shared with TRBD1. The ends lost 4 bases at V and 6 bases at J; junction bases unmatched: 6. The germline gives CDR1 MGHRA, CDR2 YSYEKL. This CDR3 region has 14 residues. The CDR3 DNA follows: TGCGCCAGCAGCCGGGACAGTGTCTCTCAGCCCCAGCATTTT. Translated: CASSRDSVSQPQHF.

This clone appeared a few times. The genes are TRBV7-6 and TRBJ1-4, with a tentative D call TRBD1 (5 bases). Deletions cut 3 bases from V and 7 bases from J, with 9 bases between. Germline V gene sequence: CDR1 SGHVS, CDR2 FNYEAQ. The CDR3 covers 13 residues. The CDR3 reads CASSLGRVEKLFF. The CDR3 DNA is TGTGCCAGCAGCTTGGGCAGGGTTGAAAAACTGTTTTTT.

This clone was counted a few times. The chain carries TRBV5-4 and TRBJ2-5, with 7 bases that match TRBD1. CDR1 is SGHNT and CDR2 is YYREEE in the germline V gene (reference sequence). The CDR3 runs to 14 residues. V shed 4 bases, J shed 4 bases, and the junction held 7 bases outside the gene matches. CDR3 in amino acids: CASSIRQGRETQYF. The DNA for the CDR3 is TGTGCCAGCAGCATACGACAGGGCCGAGAGACCCAGTACTTC.

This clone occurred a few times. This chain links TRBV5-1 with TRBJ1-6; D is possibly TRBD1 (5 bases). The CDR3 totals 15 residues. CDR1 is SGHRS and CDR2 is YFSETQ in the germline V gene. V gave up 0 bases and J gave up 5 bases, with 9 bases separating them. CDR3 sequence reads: CASSLDRSDNSPLHF. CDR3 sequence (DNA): TGCGCCAGCAGCTTGGACAGGTCGGATAATTCACCCCTCCACTTT.

The CDR3 coding sequence is TGTGCCAGCAGTTACTCGGCCGGGTACTACGAGCAGTACTTC. This sequence encodes CASSYSAGYYEQYF. The chain employs TRBV6-6 and TRBJ2-7; D remains ambiguous. Trimming shortened V by 0 bases and J by 3 bases, and 9 bases separated the two germline ends. Germline V gene sequence: CDR1 MNHNY, CDR2 SVGAGI (reference sequence). The CDR3 is 14 residues long.

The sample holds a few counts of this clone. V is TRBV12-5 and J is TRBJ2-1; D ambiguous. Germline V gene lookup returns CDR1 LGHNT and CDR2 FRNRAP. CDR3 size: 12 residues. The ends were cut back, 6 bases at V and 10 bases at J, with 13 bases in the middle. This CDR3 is CASGPRESEQFF. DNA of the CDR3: TGTGCTAGTGGCCCGCGAGAATCAGAGCAGTTCTTC.

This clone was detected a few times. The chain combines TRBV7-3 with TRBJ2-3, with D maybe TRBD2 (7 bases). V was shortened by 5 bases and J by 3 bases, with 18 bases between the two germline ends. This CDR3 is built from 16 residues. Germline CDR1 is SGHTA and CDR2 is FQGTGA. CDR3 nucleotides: TGTGCCAGCAGCCCACAGGGAGGGGGTTGGACAGATACGCAGTATTTT. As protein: CASSPQGGGWTDTQYF.

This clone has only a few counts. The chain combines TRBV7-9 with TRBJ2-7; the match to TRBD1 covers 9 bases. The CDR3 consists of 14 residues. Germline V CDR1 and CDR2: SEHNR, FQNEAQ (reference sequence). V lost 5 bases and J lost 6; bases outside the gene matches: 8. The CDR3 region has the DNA TGTGCCAGCAGCCCAGGGACAGGGCGTTCCGAGCAGTACTTC. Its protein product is CASSPGTGRSEQYF.

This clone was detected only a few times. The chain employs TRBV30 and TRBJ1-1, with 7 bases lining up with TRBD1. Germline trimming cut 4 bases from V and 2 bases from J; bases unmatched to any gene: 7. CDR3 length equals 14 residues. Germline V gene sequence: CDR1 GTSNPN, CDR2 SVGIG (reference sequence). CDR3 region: CAWIVQGTNTEAFF. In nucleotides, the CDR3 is TGTGCCTGGATTGTACAGGGGACCAACACTGAAGCTTTCTTT.

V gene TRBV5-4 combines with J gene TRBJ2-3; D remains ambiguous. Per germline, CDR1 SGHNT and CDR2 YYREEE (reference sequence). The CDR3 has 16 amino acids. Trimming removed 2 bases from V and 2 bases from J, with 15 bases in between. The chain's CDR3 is CASSFTGWSATDTQYF. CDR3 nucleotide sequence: TGTGCCAGCAGCTTCACCGGGTGGTCCGCCACAGATACGCAGTATTTT.

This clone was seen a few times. As DNA, the CDR3 is TGTGCCACCAGCAGAGACAGGGGCTTCTATGGCTACACCTTC. Translated: CATSRDRGFYGYTF. This chain uses TRBV15 with TRBJ1-2; D possibly corresponds to TRBD1 (6 bases). V was trimmed by 0 bases and J by 4 bases, leaving 9 bases between them. This CDR3 has 14 residues. Germline CDR1 LNHNV, CDR2 YYDKDF (reference sequence).

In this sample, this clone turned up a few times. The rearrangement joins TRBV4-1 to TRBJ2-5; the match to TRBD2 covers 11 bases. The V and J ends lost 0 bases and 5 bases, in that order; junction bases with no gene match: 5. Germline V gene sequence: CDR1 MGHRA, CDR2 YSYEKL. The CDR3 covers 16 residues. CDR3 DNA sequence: TGCGCCAGCAGCCAAGAAGCCCCTAGCGGGGGGGAGACCCAGTACTTC. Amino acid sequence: CASSQEAPSGGETQYF.

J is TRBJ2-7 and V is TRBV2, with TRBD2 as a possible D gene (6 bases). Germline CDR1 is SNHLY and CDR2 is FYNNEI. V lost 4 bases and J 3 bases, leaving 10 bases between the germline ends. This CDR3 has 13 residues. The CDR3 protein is CASSGDGSYEQYF. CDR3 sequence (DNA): TGTGCCAGCAGTGGAGACGGGAGCTACGAGCAGTACTTC.

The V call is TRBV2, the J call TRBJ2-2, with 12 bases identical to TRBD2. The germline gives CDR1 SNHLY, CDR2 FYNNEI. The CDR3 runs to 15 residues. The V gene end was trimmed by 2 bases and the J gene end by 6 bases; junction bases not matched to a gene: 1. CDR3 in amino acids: CASSETSGGSGELFF. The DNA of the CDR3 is TGTGCCAGCAGTGAAACTAGCGGGGGGTCCGGGGAGCTGTTTTTT.